This T cell receptor beta chain was observed in a study of T cell repertoires in cytomegalovirus infection. Across the whole study: In the study, CMV epitopes included recently identified HLA-C-restricted and well-studied HLA-B-restricted ones. The study, taken as a whole, reports: Carriage of CMV together with the relevant HLA was identifiable through cumulative public TCR beta family frequency. CMV-specific TCR beta clonotypes restricted by HLA-C were the ones dominating the ex vivo response.

About this clonotype: Its antigen is unknown.

TCRdb itself ran the reads through MiXCR, one entry per CDR3 protein. The sample has hundreds of thousands of distinct CDR3 sequences; 40% to 50% are singletons. This TCR derives from a human donor in good health (CMV status not recorded). Some clones in this sample may be carry-over from other donors' samples. The specimen comprised cultured PBMCs, sampled from culture after CMV antigen stimulation.

CDR3 sequence reads: CASATRDNQPQHF. The CDR3 nucleotides are TGTGCCAGCGCCACCCGGGACAATCAGCCCCAGCATTTT. This chain joins TRBV7-6 and TRBJ1-5; D not certain. Germline lookup yields CDR1 SGHVS and CDR2 FNYEAQ. V was clipped by 8 bases and J by 3 bases, with 11 bases between them. The CDR3 is 13 residues long.